This T cell receptor beta chain emerged from a study of cytotoxic CD8 clonotypes in ibrutinib-treated CLL. Generated by immunoSEQ multiplex PCR, the TCRdb table keeps only in-frame clones and is missing some. The profile shows 110,000 to 150,000 clones, 79% of them singletons. Germline values: CDR1 MDHEN, CDR2 SYDVKM. This CDR3 comprises 15 residues. Between the trimmed V and J ends, which lost 6 bases and 0 bases, there was a span of 13 bases. The J gene is TRBJ2-3, the V gene TRBV28; D unclear. The sequence came from a human donor with chronic lymphocytic leukemia. The source material was PBMCs, sampled after 12 months of ibrutinib treatment. The CDR3 protein is CASRVTPTSTDTQYF. In DNA, the CDR3 is TGTGCCAGCAGGGTAACACCTACTAGCACAGATACGCAGTATTTT.